This TCR beta chain comes out of a study of CD8 T cells in cerebrospinal fluid in Alzheimer's disease (dated by TCRdb to the early 2020s). About the full investigation: The study assessed CSF T cell clonal expansion with two single-cell approaches: plate-based nested PCR sequencing and droplet-based sequencing. The study examined whether cerebrospinal fluid from healthy elderly individuals and from patients with neurodegenerative disease contained clonally expanded T cells. In the droplet-based CSF analysis comparing patients with controls, there were 9 healthy controls (approximately 11,000 cells) and 9 patients with MCI or Alzheimer's disease (approximately 10,000 cells). CSF gene-expression analysis, which included Parkinson's disease patients, covered about two dozen samples in total. Study-level results and caveats: In pooled data, a highly expanded clone (at least 3% of TCRs) was found in 1 of 10 healthy subjects versus 4 of 6 Alzheimer's patients. In patients with MCI or Alzheimer's disease, the biggest CSF clone accounted for a larger percentage of TCRs than in controls. The authors cautioned that detecting EBV-specific TCRs in CSF does not establish a causal link between EBV and Alzheimer's disease. The EBV-specific clones were neither the most highly expanded clones nor enriched among patients. The overall clonality comparison included only samples with detectable clones (roughly 11 healthy, 5 MCI, 5 AD, 6 PD).

Receptor libraries were prepared by 10x single-cell sequencing. Profiling of CSF cells was done with 10X Genomics single-cell V(D)J and 5' gene-expression libraries. An Illumina NextSeq550 was used to sequence CSF single-cell TCR libraries. Per the source publication's procedure: V(D)J reads were aligned to the vdj-GRCh38 alts ensemble 2.0.0 reference and processed with the Cell Ranger vdj pipeline. Clonotypes were defined as cell barcodes sharing the same set of productive CDR3 nucleotide sequences. To link clonality with transcriptional profiles, clonotype information was added to the Seurat v3.0 gene-expression metadata. Exclusion was applied to CSF cells with more than 1,800 genes, more than 7,500 UMIs or more than 10% mitochondrial reads. To identify TCRs with known antigen specificity, CDR3-beta sequences were compared against VDJdb. Network analysis of clone sharing used the R package qgraph and included only TCRs with complete alpha and beta chains. After the reads were reprocessed by TCRdb, one entry was made per CDR3 protein sequence, with no DNA. V and J calls and clone size were set by TCRdb, not the authors. This sample's table contains more than 1,000 distinct CDR3 sequences. The ten largest clonotypes hold under 20% of the sample.

Because antigen-specific T cells had previously been reported in Parkinson's disease blood, the researchers used Parkinson's disease patients as a neurodegenerative disease comparison group. None of the participants had acute infectious disease, and every participant was in good physical condition. Neurodegeneration in patients was confirmed using biomarkers including neurofilament, amyloid-beta and tau. For droplet-based sequencing, live CSF cells were sorted with a live/dead marker. CSF was obtained by lumbar puncture, and immune cells were pelleted by centrifugation at 300g. Each CSF sample was examined for red blood cells, and any sample with blood contamination was excluded. CSF cells were cryopreserved by placing the cells in freezing medium, freezing the cells overnight at -80 degrees C, and then storing the cells in liquid nitrogen. Before analysis, CSF samples were kept in storage for less than seven months.

Remarks on this clonotype: There is no known antigen for this receptor.

The CDR1 and CDR2 encoded by the germline V gene (reference sequence) are LNHDA and SQIVND. CDR3 length: 18 amino acids, cysteine to phenylalanine. Only the protein is available. Sample: cerebrospinal fluid. The clonotype originates from a human donor with Parkinson's disease. The chain was built from TRBV19 and TRBJ2-4; TCRdb reports TRBD2, a call that lacks DNA to check it against. The CDR3 region: CASSIDRGRTSRLNIQYF.